One sample yielded the 10 T cell receptor beta chains listed below, sequenced in a study of shared clonotypes between healthy human individuals. Method: immunoSEQ multiplex PCR; TCRdb's copy keeps in-frame clones and lacks some. The sample contains about 1,500,000 clones, roughly 96% of which appear only once. Sequenced: naive CD4+ T cells sorted from blood. Subset: CD45RA+ positively selected. These receptors all stem from a man in his thirties or forties in good health.

The chain is built from TRBV5-1 and TRBJ2-5; tentative D call: TRBD2 (6 bases). Germline V gives CDR1 SGHRS, CDR2 YFSETQ. The V end lost 2 bases, the J end lost 4 bases, and 15 bases lay between the germline ends. The length of the CDR3 is 15 residues. CDR3 sequence (DNA): TGCGCCAGCAGCTTTGCTGGGGCGCGGGGAGAGACCCAGTACTTC. As protein: CASSFAGARGETQYF. The full variable domain, its missing parts supplied by reference TRBV5-1 and TRBJ2-5, is KAGVTQTPRYLIKTRGQQVTLSCSPISGHRSVSWYQQTPGQGLQFLFEYFSETQRNKGNFPGRFSGRQFSNSRSEMNVSTLELGDSALYLCASSFAGARGETQYFGPGTRLLVL.

This clone turned up a few times. V is TRBV7-2 and J is TRBJ2-7; 8 bases agree with TRBD2. The CDR3 covers 16 residues. J was trimmed by 0 bases and V by 4 bases; bases with no gene match: 8. Germline CDR1 and CDR2: SGHTA and FQGNSA. The CDR3 loop reads CASSSPLSGVSYEQYF. The CDR3 nucleotides read TGTGCCAGCAGCTCCCCCCTTAGCGGGGTCTCCTACGAGCAGTACTTC.

This chain connects TRBV15 to TRBJ2-1; 15 bases agree with TRBD2. This CDR3 contains 19 residues. Germline V CDR1 and CDR2: LNHNV, YYDKDF (reference sequence). The J segment lost 0 bases and the V segment lost 4 bases, leaving 7 bases of the junction unmatched. The CDR3 here is CATSKGLAGGPRSYNEQFF. CDR3 nucleotide sequence: TGTGCCACCAGCAAAGGACTAGCGGGAGGGCCTCGCTCCTACAATGAGCAGTTCTTC.

The chain is built from TRBV28 and TRBJ2-1; 13 nucleotides align to TRBD2. This CDR3 has 18 amino acids. V lost 5 bases and J lost 6; bases outside the gene matches: 13. Germline V CDR1 and CDR2: MDHEN, SYDVKM. The DNA of the CDR3 is TGTGCCAGCAGTCCTTTAGACAGACTAGCGGGAGGCCGCAATGAGCAGTTCTTC. As protein: CASSPLDRLAGGRNEQFF.

This chain links TRBV6-5 with TRBJ2-2; 9 nucleotides match TRBD1. The junction had 6 bases not matched to a gene; V was cut back by 4 bases and J by 3 bases. The V gene's germline CDR1 is MNHEY and CDR2 SVGAGI. There are 16 residues in the CDR3. CDR3 bases: TGTGCCAGCAGTTCCTCCGGGACAGGGCACACCGGGGAGCTGTTTTTT. Its translation is CASSSSGTGHTGELFF.

This chain uses TRBV9 with TRBJ1-2; weak D call: TRBD1 (5 bases). The CDR3 has 17 residues. The germline V and J ends were trimmed by 0 bases and 8 bases, with 23 bases remaining between them. The V gene's germline CDR1 is SGDLS and CDR2 YYNGEE. CDR3 amino acids: CASSVDPVGGVIEGYTF. CDR3 sequence (DNA): TGTGCCAGCAGCGTAGACCCGGTTGGAGGGGTGATAGAAGGCTACACCTTC. The whole variable domain, filled in from reference TRBV9 and TRBJ1-2, reads DSGVTQTPKHLITATGQRVTLRCSPRSGDLSVYWYQQSLDQGLQFLIQYYNGEERAKGNILERFSAQQFPDLHSELNLSSLELGDSALYFCASSVDPVGGVIEGYTFGSGTRLTVV.

This chain connects TRBV30 to TRBJ1-4; TRBD1 aligns across 9 bases. CDR3 length equals 13 residues. Germline CDR1 GTSNPN, CDR2 SVGIG (reference sequence). The V gene end was trimmed by 4 bases and the J gene end by 9 bases; junction bases not matched to a gene: 6. DNA for the CDR3: TGTGCCTGGACCGGGACAGGGAAGCAAAAACTGTTTTTT. The encoded protein is CAWTGTGKQKLFF.

The chain links TRBV9 to TRBJ1-2; D remains ambiguous. The ends were cut back, 7 bases at V and 9 bases at J, with 25 bases in the middle. The CDR3 extends over 15 amino acids. Germline V lookup: CDR1 SGDLS, CDR2 YYNGEE. In DNA form, the CDR3 reads TGTGCCAGCTGCAGCATGTACTCAAGAAAGTATTGCTACACCTTC. The encoded protein is CASCSMYSRKYCYTF.

The chain uses TRBV5-4 and TRBJ2-7; 10 bases align to TRBD2. Germline trimming cut 5 bases from V and 2 bases from J; bases unmatched to any gene: 10. The CDR3 length is 16 residues. The germline V gene encodes CDR1 SGHNT and CDR2 YYREEE (reference sequence). The CDR3 reads CASSRASGSRAYEQYF. CDR3 sequence (DNA): TGTGCCAGCAGTCGTGCTAGCGGGAGCAGGGCCTACGAGCAGTACTTC.

The rearrangement uses TRBV4-1 and TRBJ2-1; 7 positions agree with TRBD1. The V gene's germline CDR1 is MGHRA and CDR2 YSYEKL. This CDR3 spans 13 amino acids. V dropped 4 bases and J dropped 7; count of bases not matched to a gene: 4. Written as DNA, the CDR3 is TGCGCCAGCAGCCGACTACAGGGGAATGAGCAGTTCTTC. This sequence encodes CASSRLQGNEQFF.